This T cell receptor beta chain appears in the sequencing data of a study of cytotoxic CD8 clonotypes in ibrutinib-treated CLL (dated by TCRdb to the early 2020s). As for the study more broadly: The cohort included roughly 15 treatment-naive and eleven to twelve relapsed/refractory patients; roughly 17 were IGHV unmutated. Responses were partial in roughly 24 patients and complete in 2; after median 68 months follow-up, 14 stayed in remission and approximately twelve progressed. The response samples were drawn at a median of roughly twelve months into treatment, with a range of roughly 6 to 40 months. Samples averaged approximately 240,000 productive templates and some 91,000 productive rearrangements. Of the approximately 91 people in the trial, approximately 28 had longitudinal samples available. Cryopreserved peripheral blood mononuclear cells were collected before treatment, at response, and at either disease progression or sustained remission. Patients were still on ibrutinib when every remission and progressive disease sample was collected.

Between the V and J ends, shortened by 9 bases and 0 bases respectively, the junction contains 18 bases. From the cysteine through the phenylalanine, the CDR3 covers 15 amino acids. Of all the DNA, just the CDR3 is kept, 45 bases in frame from base 1. CDR1 SGHVS and CDR2 FQNEAQ are derived from the germline V gene. A note on this clone: Its recognized antigen is unknown. Base qualities are not provided; no much larger clone lies one nucleotide away.

The paper's findings and limits, for the study overall: Baseline clonality exceeded that of age-matched healthy donors and correlated strongly with circulating CD8+ T-cell counts. Public clonotypes were rare and either shrank or stayed stable during treatment, and the rise in clonality at ibrutinib response reflected expansion of private clonotypes. Lymph node repertoires were not examined, and the timing of sampling was not matched between patients in sustained remission and those whose disease progressed. Clonality rose at ibrutinib response, remained stable during sustained remission, and dropped back toward baseline at progression.

The time point label on this specimen signifies: more than 10 months on ibrutinib. For TCR beta library preparation, 1.5 to 2 micrograms of genomic DNA were extracted from the cryopreserved PBMCs. High-throughput TCR beta sequencing was performed on longitudinal blood samples from CLL patients receiving ibrutinib monotherapy. The patients were enrolled in a single-center, open-label phase 2 trial of ibrutinib monotherapy. On a MiSeq, deep resolution sequencing aimed for a depth between 1 in 1 million and 1 in 200,000 T cells, with each clonotype covered around 10x on average. TCR beta libraries were generated with the immunoSEQ hsTCRB Kit. As for the original processing: Data were analyzed with ImmunoSEQ Data Assistant and ImmunoSEQ Analyzer, with V, D and J genes assigned per IMGT definitions. Clonality, which ranges from 0 to 1, was calculated by subtracting the normalized Shannon entropy of productive rearrangement frequencies from one. Only overrepresented clonotypes making up at least 0.05% of each patient's repertoire were included in the public clonotype analysis. Thirteen repertoires from age-matched healthy donors, obtained from immuneACCESS, served as clonality controls. TCRdb took over this immuneACCESS table, retaining in-frame rearrangements with V and J assigned. Such tables are incomplete; in checked studies, under half of the missing clones stem from an unresolved V gene, and the remainder is unexplained. That table furnishes V, J and clone size, whereas the DNA furnished D and trimming. The sample table records about 49,000 clones; around half of these occur just once. Together, the top ten hold 32% of the sample.

The sample consisted of PBMCs, taken after 12 months of ibrutinib treatment. The receptor was isolated from a human donor with chronic lymphocytic leukemia. The V and J genes are TRBV7-8 and TRBJ2-7; the D gene is perhaps TRBD1 or TRBD2, each of them matching over 5 bases. CDR3 reads: CASGSRGRSSYEQYF. The DNA sequence is TGTGCCAGTGGTTCCCGGGGACGAAGCTCCTACGAGCAGTACTTC.